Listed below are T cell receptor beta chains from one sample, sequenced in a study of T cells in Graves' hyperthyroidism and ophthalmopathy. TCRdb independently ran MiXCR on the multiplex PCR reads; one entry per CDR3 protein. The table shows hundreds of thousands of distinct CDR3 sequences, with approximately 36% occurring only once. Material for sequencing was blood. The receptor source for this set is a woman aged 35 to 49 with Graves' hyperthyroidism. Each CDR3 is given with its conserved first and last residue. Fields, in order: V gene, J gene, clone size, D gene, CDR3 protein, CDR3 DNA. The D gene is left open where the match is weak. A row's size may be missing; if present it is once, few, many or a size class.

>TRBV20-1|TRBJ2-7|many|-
CSARGGGRSYEQYF
TGCAGTGCTCGGGGCGGAGGAAGGTCCTACGAGCAGTACTTC
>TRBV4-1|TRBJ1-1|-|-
CASSQSQGNTEAFF
TGCGCCAGCAGCCAATCACAGGGTAACACTGAAGCTTTCTTT
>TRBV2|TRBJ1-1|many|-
CASSAGLEAFF
TGTGCCAGCAGTGCAGGGTTGGAAGCTTTCTTT
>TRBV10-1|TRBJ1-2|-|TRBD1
CASSSGQDVYGYTF
TGTGCCAGCAGTTCGGGACAGGACGTCTATGGCTACACCTTC
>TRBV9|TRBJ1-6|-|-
CASSVVENSPLHF
TGTGCCAGCAGCGTAGTCGAGAATTCACCCCTCCACTTT
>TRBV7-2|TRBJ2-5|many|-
CASSGRGLQETQYF
TGTGCCAGCAGCGGGCGGGGCCTTCAAGAGACCCAGTACTTC
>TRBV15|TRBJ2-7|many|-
CATSRVPQEAGEQYF
TGTGCCACCAGCAGAGTCCCACAGGAGGCGGGCGAGCAGTACTTC
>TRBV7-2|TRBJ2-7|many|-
CASSRRAEGEQYF
TGTGCCAGCTCGAGGAGGGCCGAGGGCGAGCAGTACTTC
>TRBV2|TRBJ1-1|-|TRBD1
CASSERLQGARNTEAFF
TGTGCCAGCAGTGAAAGGTTACAGGGGGCAAGAAACACTGAAGCTTTCTTT
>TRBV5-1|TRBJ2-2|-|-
CASSEQRATGELFF
TGCGCCAGCAGCGAACAACGGGCTACCGGGGAGCTGTTTTTT
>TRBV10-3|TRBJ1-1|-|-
CAISEARVTNTEAFF
TGTGCCATCAGTGAGGCCAGGGTGACGAACACTGAAGCTTTCTTT
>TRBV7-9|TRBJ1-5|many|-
CASSFDTYRQPQHF
TGTGCCAGCAGCTTCGACACCTACCGTCAGCCCCAGCATTTT
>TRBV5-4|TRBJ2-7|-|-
CASSAVSGGYEQYF
TGTGCCAGCAGCGCAGTTAGTGGAGGCTACGAGCAGTACTTC
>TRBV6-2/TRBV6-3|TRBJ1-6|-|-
CASSYRRLNSPLHF
TGTGCCAGCAGTTACAGACGGCTAAATTCACCCCTCCACTTT
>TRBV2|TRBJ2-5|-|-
CASSPQGGETRYF
TGCGCCAGCAGCCCACAGGGTGGGGAGACCCGGTACTTC
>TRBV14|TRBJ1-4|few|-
CASSHFPSTVLNEKLFF
TGTGCCAGCAGCCATTTTCCTTCGACGGTTCTAAATGAAAAACTGTTTTTT
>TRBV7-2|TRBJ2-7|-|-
CASSLARPWGNEQYF
TGTGCCAGCAGCTTGGCCAGGCCCTGGGGGAACGAGCAGTACTTC
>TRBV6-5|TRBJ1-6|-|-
CASSNQGLVRNSPLHF
TGTGCCAGCAGTAATCAGGGTCTGGTTCGAAATTCACCCCTCCACTTT
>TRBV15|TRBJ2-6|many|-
CATTEGANVLTF
TGTGCCACCACCGAGGGGGCCAACGTCCTGACTTTC
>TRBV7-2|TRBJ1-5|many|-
CASSLDGGGQPQHF
TGTGCCAGCAGCTTAGATGGGGGGGGACAGCCCCAGCATTTT
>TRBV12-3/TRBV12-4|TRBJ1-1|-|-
CASSLGFRSHTEAFF
TGTGCCAGCAGTTTAGGGTTCAGGAGTCATACTGAAGCTTTCTTT
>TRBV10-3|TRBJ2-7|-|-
CAISAGPSYEQYF
TGTGCCATCAGTGCCGGCCCGTCCTACGAGCAGTACTTC
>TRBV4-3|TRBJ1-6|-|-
CASSLRLYDRLALHF
TGCGCCAGCAGCCTTCGACTATACGACAGGCTTGCCCTCCACTTT
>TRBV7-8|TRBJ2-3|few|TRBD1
CASSGQGADTQYF
TGTGCCAGCAGCGGACAGGGCGCAGATACGCAGTATTTT
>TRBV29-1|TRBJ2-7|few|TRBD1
CSRDRGSHEQYF
TGCAGCCGGGACAGGGGATCCCACGAGCAGTACTTC
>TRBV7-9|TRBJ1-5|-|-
CASSSPQGAPQHF
TGTGCCAGCAGCTCACCACAGGGAGCGCCCCAGCATTTT
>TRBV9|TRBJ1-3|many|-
CASSGDNSGNTIYF
TGTGCCAGCAGCGGGGACAACTCTGGAAACACCATATATTTT
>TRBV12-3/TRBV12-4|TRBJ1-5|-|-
CASNPDSRGNQPQHF
TGTGCCAGCAACCCGGACAGCAGAGGCAATCAGCCCCAGCATTTT